This T cell receptor (beta chain) is from a study of CD8 T cells in ankylosing spondylitis (dated by TCRdb to about 2017). About the study as a whole: T cell receptor beta repertoires were profiled in healthy donors and ankylosing spondylitis patients so that disease-linked TCR variants could be found. The whole study cohort included some 100 healthy donors and about two dozen ankylosing spondylitis patients. Peripheral blood was sampled, and synovial fluid was additionally collected from ankylosing spondylitis patients.

The sequencing machine was an Illumina HiSeq 2500. TCR beta libraries were prepared by quantitative 5'-RACE with molecular barcodes. In the source study's methods: Disease-linked TCR variants were identified with a new computational method built on a probabilistic model of VDJ rearrangement. Starting from the raw public reads, TCRdb applied fastp trimming at Q25, assembled clones with MiXCR and retained in-frame beta chains. Identical CDR3 proteins give one entry, which carries the most common genes and DNA. These V and J calls derive from TCRdb rather than the authors' analysis. This sample gives 100,000 to 150,000 distinct CDR3 sequences in total; approximately 10% of them show up just once. The ten biggest clones cover about 4% of the sample. Summary of the overall study and its limitations: The disease-linked clones were reported to be significantly enriched in matched synovial fluid samples from ankylosing spondylitis patients. Blood from ankylosing spondylitis patients appeared to be characterized by a TCR beta motif composed of roughly eight highly homologous amino acid variants. Some TCR beta motif variants had previously been reported in synovial fluid and blood of reactive arthritis patients, which suggested common disease-initiation mechanisms. The disease-linked clones had a CD8+ phenotype and were found at relatively low frequencies in peripheral blood.

This clonotype was recorded at least ten times. Its specific antigen is unknown. Base qualities are not at hand, and no much larger clone is one base apart. The germline V gene yields SQVTM for CDR1 and ANQGSEA for CDR2. The CDR3 measures 15 amino acids from cysteine to phenylalanine. CDR3 DNA is the only sequence kept; it has 45 bases, read in frame from the first base. V is reduced by 6 bases and J by 1 base, leaving a spacing of 16 bases between them. This clonotype was obtained from a female donor with ankylosing spondylitis or in good health (not recorded which). The V and J genes are TRBV29-1 and TRBJ2-1; a weak D assignment points to TRBD1 (5 bases agree). The source material was blood, either unsorted or a sorted T cell fraction (not recorded which). The CDR3: CSVRDSALSYNEQFF. DNA sequence: TGCAGCGTCCGAGACAGTGCCCTTTCCTACAATGAGCAGTTCTTC.